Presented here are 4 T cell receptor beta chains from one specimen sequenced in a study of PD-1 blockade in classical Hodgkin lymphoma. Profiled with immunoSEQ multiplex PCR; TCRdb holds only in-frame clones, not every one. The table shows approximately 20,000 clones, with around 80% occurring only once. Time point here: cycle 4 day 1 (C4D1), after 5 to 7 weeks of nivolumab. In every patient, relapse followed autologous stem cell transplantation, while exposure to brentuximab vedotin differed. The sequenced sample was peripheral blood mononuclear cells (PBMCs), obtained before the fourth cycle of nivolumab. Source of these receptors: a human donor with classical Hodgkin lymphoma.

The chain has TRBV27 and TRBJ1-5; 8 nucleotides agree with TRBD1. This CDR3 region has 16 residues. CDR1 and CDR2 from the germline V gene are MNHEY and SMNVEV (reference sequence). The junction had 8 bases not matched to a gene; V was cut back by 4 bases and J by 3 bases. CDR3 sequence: CASSSDRVAPNQPQHF. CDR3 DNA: TGTGCCAGCAGTTCGGACAGGGTGGCACCCAATCAGCCCCAGCATTTT.

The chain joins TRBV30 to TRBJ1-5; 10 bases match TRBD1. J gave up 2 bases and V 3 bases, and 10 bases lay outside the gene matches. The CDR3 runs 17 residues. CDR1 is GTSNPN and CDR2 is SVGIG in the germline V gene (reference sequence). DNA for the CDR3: TGTGCCTGGAGAGGGGGGGACAGGGGATATGGCAATCAGCCCCAGCATTTT. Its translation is CAWRGGDRGYGNQPQHF.

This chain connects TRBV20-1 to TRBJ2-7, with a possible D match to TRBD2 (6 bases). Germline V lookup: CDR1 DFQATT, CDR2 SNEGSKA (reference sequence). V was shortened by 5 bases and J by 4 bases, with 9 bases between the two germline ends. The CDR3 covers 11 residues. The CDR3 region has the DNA TGCAGTGCTTTTAGCGGATACGAGCAGTACTTC. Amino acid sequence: CSAFSGYEQYF.

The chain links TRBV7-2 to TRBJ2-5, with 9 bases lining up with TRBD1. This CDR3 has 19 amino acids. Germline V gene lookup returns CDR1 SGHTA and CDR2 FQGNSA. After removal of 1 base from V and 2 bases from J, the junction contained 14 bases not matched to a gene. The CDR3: CASSLVGQGKARAQETQYF. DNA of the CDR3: TGTGCCAGCAGCTTAGTGGGACAGGGCAAAGCTCGGGCGCAAGAGACCCAGTACTTC. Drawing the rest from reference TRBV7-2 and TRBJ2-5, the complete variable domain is GAGVSQSPSNKVTEKGKDVELRCDPISGHTALYWYRQSLGQGLEFLIYFQGNSAPDKSGLPSDRFSAERTGGSVSTLTIQRTQQEDSAVYLCASSLVGQGKARAQETQYFGPGTRLLVL.